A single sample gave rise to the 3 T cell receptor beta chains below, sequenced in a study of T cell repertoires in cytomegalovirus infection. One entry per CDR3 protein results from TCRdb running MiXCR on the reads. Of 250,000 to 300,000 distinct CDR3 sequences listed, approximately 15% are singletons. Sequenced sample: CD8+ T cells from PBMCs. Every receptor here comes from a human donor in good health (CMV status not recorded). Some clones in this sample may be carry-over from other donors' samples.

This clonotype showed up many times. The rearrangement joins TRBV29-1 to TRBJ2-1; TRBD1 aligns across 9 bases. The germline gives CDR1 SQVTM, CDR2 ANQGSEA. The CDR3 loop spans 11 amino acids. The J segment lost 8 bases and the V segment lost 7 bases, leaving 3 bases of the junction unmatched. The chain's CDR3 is CSADRGYEQFF. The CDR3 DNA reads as TGCAGCGCGGACAGGGGCTATGAGCAGTTCTTC.

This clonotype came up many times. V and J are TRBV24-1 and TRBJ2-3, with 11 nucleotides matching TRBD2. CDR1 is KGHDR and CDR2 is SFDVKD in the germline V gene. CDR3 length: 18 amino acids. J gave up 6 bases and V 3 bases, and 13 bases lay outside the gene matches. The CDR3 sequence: CATSDPPGLAVGLDTQYF. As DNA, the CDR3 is TGTGCCACCAGTGATCCGCCGGGACTAGCGGTGGGGCTGGATACGCAGTATTTT.

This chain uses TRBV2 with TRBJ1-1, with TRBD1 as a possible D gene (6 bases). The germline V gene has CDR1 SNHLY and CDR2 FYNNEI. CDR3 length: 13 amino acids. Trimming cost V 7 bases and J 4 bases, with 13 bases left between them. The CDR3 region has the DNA TGTGCCAGCAACCTACAGGGTAGCACTGAAGCTTTCTTT. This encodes CASNLQGSTEAFF.